The source of this T cell receptor beta chain is a study of blood T cell repertoires in COVID-19. Participant age was roughly 18 to 100 years, and participants resided in approximately 24 US areas. The CDR3 consists of 16 residues. Germline V gene data show CDR1 as LGHDT and CDR2 as YNNKEL (reference sequence). The V gene lost 6 bases and the J gene lost 6 bases, with 18 bases spanning the gap. Original handling: Amplified reference gene primers provided the basis for estimating nucleated cell counts. The repertoire was sequenced with immunoSEQ multiplex PCR; TCRdb's copy has only in-frame clones and lacks some. That table is the source of V, J and clone size, and D and trimming were worked out from the DNA. The table has 350,000 to 400,000 clones, nearly 90% seen once; the top ten hold 1.7%.

The V gene is TRBV3-1 (or the pseudogene TRBV3-2), the J gene TRBJ1-6; tentatively, D is TRBD1 (6 bases). This TCR was sampled from a woman between 25 and 40 years old who had recovered from COVID-19. The sequencing sample was made of PBMCs or T cells enriched from blood (not recorded which). The CDR3: CASRPRGWGLNSPLHF. The CDR3 nucleotides read TGTGCCAGCAGACCAAGGGGCTGGGGGCTTAATTCACCCCTCCACTTT.